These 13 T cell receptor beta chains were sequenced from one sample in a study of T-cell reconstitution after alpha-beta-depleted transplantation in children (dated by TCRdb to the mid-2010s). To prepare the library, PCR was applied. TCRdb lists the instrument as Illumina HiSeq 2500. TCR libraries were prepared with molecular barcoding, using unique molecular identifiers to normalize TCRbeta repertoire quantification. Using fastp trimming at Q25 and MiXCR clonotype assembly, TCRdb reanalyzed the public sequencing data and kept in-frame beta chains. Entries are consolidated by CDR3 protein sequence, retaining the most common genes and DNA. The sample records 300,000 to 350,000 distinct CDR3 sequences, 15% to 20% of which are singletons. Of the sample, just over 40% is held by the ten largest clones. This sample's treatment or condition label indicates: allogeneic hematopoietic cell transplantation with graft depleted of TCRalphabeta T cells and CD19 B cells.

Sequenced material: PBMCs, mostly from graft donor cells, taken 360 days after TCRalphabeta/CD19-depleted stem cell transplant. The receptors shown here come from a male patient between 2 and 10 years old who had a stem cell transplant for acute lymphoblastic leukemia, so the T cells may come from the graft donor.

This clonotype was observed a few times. The CDR3 is CASSHLRTSATYEQYF. As DNA, the CDR3 is TGTGCCAGCAGCCACCTTAGGACTAGCGCAACCTACGAGCAGTACTTC. The V gene is TRBV14, the J gene TRBJ2-7, with TRBD2 identical over 9 bases. This CDR3 contains 16 residues. The junction had 8 bases not matched to a gene; V was cut back by 3 bases and J by 2 bases. The germline gives CDR1 SGHDN, CDR2 FVKESK.

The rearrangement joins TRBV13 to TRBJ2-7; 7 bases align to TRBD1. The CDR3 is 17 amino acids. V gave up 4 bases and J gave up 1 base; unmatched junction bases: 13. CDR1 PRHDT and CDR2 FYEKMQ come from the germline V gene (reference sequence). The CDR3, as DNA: TGTGCCAGCAGCTCAAACCCACCGGGACAGCCTTCCTACGAGCAGTACTTC. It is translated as CASSSNPPGQPSYEQYF.

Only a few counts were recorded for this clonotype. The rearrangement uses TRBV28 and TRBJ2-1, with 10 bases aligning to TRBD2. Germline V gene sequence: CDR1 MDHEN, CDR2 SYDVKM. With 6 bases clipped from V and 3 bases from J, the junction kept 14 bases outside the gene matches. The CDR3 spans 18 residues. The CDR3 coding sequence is TGTGCCAGCAGCTCCCGGAACCGGGGACTAGCGCTCTACAATGAGCAGTTCTTC. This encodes CASSSRNRGLALYNEQFF.

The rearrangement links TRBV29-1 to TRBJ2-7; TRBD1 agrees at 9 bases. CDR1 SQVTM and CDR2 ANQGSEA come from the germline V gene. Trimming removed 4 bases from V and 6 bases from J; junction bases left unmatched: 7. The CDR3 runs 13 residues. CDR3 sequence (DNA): TGCAGCGTTGCCCCGGGGACAGGGTCCGAGCAGTACTTC. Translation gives CSVAPGTGSEQYF.

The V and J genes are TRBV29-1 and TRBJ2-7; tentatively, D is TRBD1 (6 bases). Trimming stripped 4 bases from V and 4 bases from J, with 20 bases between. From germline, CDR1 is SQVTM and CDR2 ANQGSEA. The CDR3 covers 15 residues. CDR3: CSVGAWGTTNYEQYF. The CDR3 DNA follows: TGCAGCGTTGGTGCGTGGGGGACAACCAATTACGAGCAGTACTTC.

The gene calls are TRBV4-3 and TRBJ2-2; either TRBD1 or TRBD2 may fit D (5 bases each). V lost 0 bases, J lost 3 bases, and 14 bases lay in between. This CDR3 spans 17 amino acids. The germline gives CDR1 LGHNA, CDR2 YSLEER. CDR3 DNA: TGCGCCAGCAGCCAAGATGGGGGTAGCTTCGACACCGGGGAGCTGTTTTTT. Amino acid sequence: CASSQDGGSFDTGELFF.

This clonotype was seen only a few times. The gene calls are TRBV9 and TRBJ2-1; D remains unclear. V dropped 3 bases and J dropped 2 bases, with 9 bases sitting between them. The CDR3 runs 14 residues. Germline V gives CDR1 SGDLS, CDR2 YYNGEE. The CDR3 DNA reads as TGTGCCAGCAGCGCTCCCGGGCCCTACAATGAGCAGTTCTTC. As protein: CASSAPGPYNEQFF.

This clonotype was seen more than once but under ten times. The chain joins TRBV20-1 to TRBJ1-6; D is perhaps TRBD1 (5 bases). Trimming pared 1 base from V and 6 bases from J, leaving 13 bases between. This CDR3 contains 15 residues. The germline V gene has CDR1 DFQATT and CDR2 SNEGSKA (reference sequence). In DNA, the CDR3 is TGCAGTGCTAGAGCCTACACGGGACCTAATTCACCCCTCCACTTT. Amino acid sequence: CSARAYTGPNSPLHF.

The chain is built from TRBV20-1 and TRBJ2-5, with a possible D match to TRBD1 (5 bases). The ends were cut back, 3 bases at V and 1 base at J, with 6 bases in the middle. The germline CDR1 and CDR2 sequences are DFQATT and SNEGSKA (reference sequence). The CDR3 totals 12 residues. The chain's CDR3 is CSARTAQETQYF. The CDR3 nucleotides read TGCAGTGCTAGGACAGCCCAAGAGACCCAGTACTTC.

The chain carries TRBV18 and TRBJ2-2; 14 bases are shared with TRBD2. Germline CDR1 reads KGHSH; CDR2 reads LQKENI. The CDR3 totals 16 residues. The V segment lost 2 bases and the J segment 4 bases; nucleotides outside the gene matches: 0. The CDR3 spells CASSPGLAGGTGELFF. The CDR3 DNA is TGTGCCAGCTCACCAGGACTAGCGGGAGGCACCGGGGAGCTGTTTTTT. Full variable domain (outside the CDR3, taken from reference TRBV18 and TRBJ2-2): NAGVMQNPRHLVRRRGQEARLRCSPMKGHSHVYWYRQLPEEGLKFMVYLQKENIIDESGMPKERFSAEFPKEGPSILRIQQVVRGDSAAYFCASSPGLAGGTGELFFGEGSRLTVL.

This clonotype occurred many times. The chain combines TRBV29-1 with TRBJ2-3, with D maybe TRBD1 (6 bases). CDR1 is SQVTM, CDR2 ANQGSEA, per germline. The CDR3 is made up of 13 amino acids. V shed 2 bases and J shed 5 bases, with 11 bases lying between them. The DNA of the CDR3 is TGCAGCGTTGAACGTCAACAGGGAGATACGCAGTATTTT. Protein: CSVERQQGDTQYF.

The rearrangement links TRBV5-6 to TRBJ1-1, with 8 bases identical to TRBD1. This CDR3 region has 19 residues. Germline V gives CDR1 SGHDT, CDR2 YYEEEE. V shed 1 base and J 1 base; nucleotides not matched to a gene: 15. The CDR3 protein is CASSLLKDRDYDPNTEAFF. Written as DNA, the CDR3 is TGTGCCAGCAGCTTGTTGAAGGACAGGGACTATGACCCGAACACTGAAGCTTTCTTT.

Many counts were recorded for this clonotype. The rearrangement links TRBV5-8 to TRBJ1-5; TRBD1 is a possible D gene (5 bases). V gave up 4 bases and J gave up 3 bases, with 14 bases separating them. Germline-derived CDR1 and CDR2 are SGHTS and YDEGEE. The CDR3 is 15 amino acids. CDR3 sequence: CASSLTPGLNQPQHF. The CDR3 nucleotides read TGTGCCAGCAGCCTGACACCGGGGCTCAATCAGCCCCAGCATTTT.